The rows below give T cell receptor beta chains drawn from one sample of a study of blood T cell repertoires in COVID-19. Clones were read by immunoSEQ multiplex PCR, and TCRdb kept only the in-frame ones, dropping some. The table lists approximately 160,000 clones, roughly 85% of them singletons. Material: PBMCs or T cells enriched from blood (not recorded which). These TCRs come from a woman aged 45 to 65 who had recovered from COVID-19. The CDR3 runs from the conserved cysteine through the conserved F or W. The D gene is left open where the match is weak. Clone sizes are given selectively: once, few, many, or a class where the clone is expanded.

-	TRBJ1-1	-	TRBV15	TGTGCCACCAGCAGTGCCCTGGGGGGTGTGACTGAAGCTTTCTTT	CATSSALGGVTEAFF
once	TRBJ1-2	-	TRBV7-8	TGTGCCAGCAGCTTAGATGGGGCCGGGACATCCCTTGGCTACACCTTC	CASSLDGAGTSLGYTF
-	TRBJ2-5	-	TRBV5-4	TGTGCCAGCAGCTTGAACCTGAGGGGGGAGACCCAGTACTTC	CASSLNLRGETQYF
-	TRBJ1-2	-	TRBV6-5	TGTGCCAGCAGGCAGGGGAACTATGGCTACACCTTC	CASRQGNYGYTF
-	TRBJ1-5	-	TRBV6-4	TGTGCCAGCAGTGAGTACGGAGCTAGCAATCAGCCCCAGCATTTT	CASSEYGASNQPQHF
-	TRBJ1-1	TRBD1	TRBV20-1	TGCAGTGCTGGGACAGGCATAGCTTTCTTT	CSAGTGIAFF
once	TRBJ2-2	-	TRBV19	TGTGCCAGTACCATCAGAGGAGGAAGTGGGGTCACCGGGGAGCTGTTTTTT	CASTIRGGSGVTGELFF
-	TRBJ1-5	-	TRBV28	TGTGCCAGCAGTCGGGGACTTGATCAGCCCCAGCATTTT	CASSRGLDQPQHF
-	TRBJ2-1	-	TRBV14	TGTGCCAGCAGCTCGATTTCAGACTCCTACAATGAGCAGTTCTTC	CASSSISDSYNEQFF
-	TRBJ2-5	-	TRBV6-5	TGTGCCAGCAGTTCCGGGACACTCCAAGAGACCCAGTACTTC	CASSSGTLQETQYF
-	TRBJ1-1	-	TRBV7-8	TGTGCCAGCAGCTTAGCGGGGCTGACGTTTGCTTTCTTT	CASSLAGLTFAFF
-	TRBJ2-3	TRBD2	TRBV19	TGTGCCAGTAGTAGCCCTAGCGGGAGTACAGATACGCAGTATTTT	CASSSPSGSTDTQYF
-	TRBJ2-3	-	TRBV7-9	TGTGCCAGCAGCTTAGTTTCAAGCACAGATACGCAGTATTTT	CASSLVSSTDTQYF
-	TRBJ1-1	TRBD1	TRBV4-2	TGTGCCAGCAGCCAATCGGGACAGGAGAACACTGAAGCTTTCTTT	CASSQSGQENTEAFF
-	TRBJ2-5	-	TRBV6-5	TGTGCCAGCAGTTACTCGAGTTGGGAGACCCAGTACTTC	CASSYSSWETQYF
-	TRBJ1-5	-	TRBV7-7	TGTGCCAGCAGCTTACTGAGGATGGCTGGCGGCAATCAGCCCCAGCATTTT	CASSLLRMAGGNQPQHF
-	TRBJ1-2	-	TRBV12-3/TRBV12-4	TGTGCCAGCAGTTTACAATTACAGGATGGCTACACCTTC	CASSLQLQDGYTF
-	TRBJ1-2	-	TRBV28	TGTGCCAGCAGTTGGAGCGCAGGGAGGTTAGATGGCTACACCTTC	CASSWSAGRLDGYTF
-	TRBJ2-1	TRBD1	TRBV7-8	TGTGCCAGCAGCAAGGACAGGGTTGATGAGCAGTTCTTC	CASSKDRVDEQFF
-	TRBJ1-2	-	TRBV4-3	TGCGCCAGCAGCTATGGACAGAGCCAGCCCTATGGCTACACCTTC	CASSYGQSQPYGYTF
-	TRBJ1-5	TRBD1	TRBV10-3	TGTGCCATCAGCGCAGGGGGGCATCAGCCCCAGCATTTT	CAISAGGHQPQHF
-	TRBJ2-3	TRBD2	TRBV2	TGTGCCAGCAGGCTAGCGGGGGGGGACACAGATACGCAGTATTTT	CASRLAGGDTDTQYF
once	TRBJ2-1	-	TRBV11-3	TGTGCCAGCAGCTCGACCCTAGGGAGACATGAGCAGTTCTTC	CASSSTLGRHEQFF
-	TRBJ1-6	-	TRBV4-3	TGCGCCAGCAGCCAAGGGGGGGTTTCTAGTTCACCCCTCCACTTT	CASSQGGVSSSPLHF
-	TRBJ1-2	-	TRBV28	TGTGCCAGCAGTTTATTTCCAGGCGGGGGCTACACCTTC	CASSLFPGGGYTF
-	TRBJ1-4	-	TRBV5-6	TGTGCCAGCAGCTTGCGCAGGACAGCCTCTGAAAAACTGTTTTTT	CASSLRRTASEKLFF
once	TRBJ2-6	TRBD1	TRBV3-1/TRBV3-2	TGTGCCAGCCGACAGGGATCGGCTGGGGCCAACGTCCTGACTTTC	CASRQGSAGANVLTF
-	TRBJ2-3	TRBD2	TRBV7-8	TGTGCCAGCAGCCTACCCCTAGCGGGAGGAAGAGATACGCAGTATTTT	CASSLPLAGGRDTQYF
-	TRBJ1-1	-	TRBV12-5	TGTGCTAGTGGTTTAGAGGAGAACACTGAAGCTTTCTTT	CASGLEENTEAFF
once	TRBJ2-5	-	TRBV11-3	TGTGCCAGCAGCTTGGGAGCACAAGAGACCCAGTACTTC	CASSLGAQETQYF
-	TRBJ1-1	-	TRBV12-3/TRBV12-4	TGTGCCAGCAGTACCAGGGCTGAAGCTTTCTTT	CASSTRAEAFF
-	TRBJ1-2	-	TRBV18	TGTGCCAGCTCACCAGAGACAGTCTATGGCTACACCTTC	CASSPETVYGYTF
-	TRBJ1-2	-	TRBV6-5	TGTGCCAGCAACCTCGCTGGAGGCAGCTATGGCTACACCTTC	CASNLAGGSYGYTF
-	TRBJ1-1	-	TRBV10-3	TGTGCCATCAGATGGCAGGGAAACACTGAAGCTTTCTTT	CAIRWQGNTEAFF
-	TRBJ1-2	-	TRBV12-3/TRBV12-4	-	CASRSVGTGAF
-	TRBJ2-5	-	TRBV5-6	TGTGCCAGCAGCTACAACCCGGGGGAGACCCAGTACTTC	CASSYNPGETQYF
once	TRBJ1-5	-	TRBV10-3	TGTGCCATCAGCCCGGGGGTAGGGGCTAGCAATCAGCCCCAGCATTTT	CAISPGVGASNQPQHF
-	TRBJ2-6	TRBD1	TRBV6-1	TGTGCCAGCAGTGAAACCTCGACAGGGGGCGCCTTTCGGGCCAACGTCCTGACTTTC	CASSETSTGGAFRANVLTF
-	TRBJ1-6	TRBD1	TRBV5-1	TGCGCCAGCAGCTGGGGACAGACTTATAATTCACCCCTCCACTTT	CASSWGQTYNSPLHF
-	TRBJ1-2	TRBD1	TRBV27	TGTGCCAGCAGTTCCCCCCAGGGGGGTAACTATGGCTACACCTTC	CASSSPQGGNYGYTF
-	TRBJ1-4	TRBD1	TRBV5-4	TGTGCCAGCACAAACAGGGGGCATGCTAATGAAAAACTGTTTTTT	CASTNRGHANEKLFF
-	TRBJ1-2	-	TRBV6-2/TRBV6-3	TGTGCCAGCAGTTACAATTCGGGCAAGGGGGACTATGGCTACACCTTC	CASSYNSGKGDYGYTF
-	TRBJ2-1	-	TRBV5-1	TGCGCCAGCAGCTTGGGACAGTGGTACAATGAGCAGTTCTTC	CASSLGQWYNEQFF
once	TRBJ1-1	-	TRBV6-5	TGTGCCAGCAGTTATTCCAGTGTGGCATGGACTGAAGCTTTCTTT	CASSYSSVAWTEAFF
-	TRBJ1-5	-	TRBV6-5	TGTGCCTCCGGTGATTATAGCAATCAGCCCCAGCATTTT	CASGDYSNQPQHF
-	TRBJ2-1	-	TRBV7-9	TGTGCCAGCACCCGGGGAGGGACAGGATTTGTCTTC	CASTRGGTGFVF
-	TRBJ1-6	TRBD1	TRBV4-1	TGCGCCAGCAGCCATGATACCGGGACAGTCTATTCACCCCTCCACTTT	CASSHDTGTVYSPLHF
-	TRBJ1-5	-	TRBV28	TGTGCCAGCAGTCCCAGCGCCGTCGACGGCAATCAGCCCCAGCATTTT	CASSPSAVDGNQPQHF
-	TRBJ2-1	-	TRBV4-3	TGCGCCAGCAGCCTTCTGGGGAGCTCCTACAATGAGCAGTTCTTC	CASSLLGSSYNEQFF
once	TRBJ2-2	TRBD2	TRBV5-1	TGCGCCAGCAGCTTGACCGGGGGGGCGACCGGGGAGCTGTTTTTT	CASSLTGGATGELFF
-	TRBJ1-5	-	TRBV20-1	TGCAGTGCTAGTTATCCCCAGCATTTT	CSASYPQHF
-	TRBJ2-5	-	TRBV10-1	TGCGCCAGCAATCCCGGGACAAGTCAAGAGACCCAGTACTTC	CASNPGTSQETQYF
-	TRBJ2-1	-	TRBV4-1	TGCGCCAGCAGCCAAGAGTCAAAGGGTCGAGGGGAGCAGTTCTTC	CASSQESKGRGEQFF
-	TRBJ2-2	TRBD2	TRBV14	TGTGCCAGCAGCCAGTGGGGACTAGGTAACACCGGGGAGCTGTTTTTT	CASSQWGLGNTGELFF